These 30 T cell receptor beta chains were sequenced from one sample in a study of T cell responses to AZD1222 COVID-19 vaccine. Profiling relied on immunoSEQ multiplex PCR, and the TCRdb table lists in-frame clones only, not all of them. The table has approximately 160,000 clones, roughly 94% seen once. The input for sequencing was peripheral blood, taken 28 days after the second AZD1222 dose. The source of these receptors is an adult who received the AZD1222 COVID-19 vaccine.

This clone was detected only a few times. For the CDR3, the DNA is TGTGCCAGCAGTTTATCTCCGTGGAGCTCCTACGAGCAGTACTTC. This sequence encodes CASSLSPWSSYEQYF. The V gene is TRBV27, the J gene TRBJ2-7; D call uncertain. V was shortened by 0 bases and J by 0 bases, with 9 bases between the two germline ends. This CDR3 spans 15 amino acids. Germline V gives CDR1 MNHEY, CDR2 SMNVEV (reference sequence).

J is TRBJ1-2 and V is TRBV5-6; 8 bases are a match to TRBD1. Germline CDR1 and CDR2: SGHDT and YYEEEE. CDR3 length equals 13 residues. V was clipped by 1 base and J by 7 bases; unmatched bases: 3. CDR3 DNA: TGTGCCAGCAGCTTGTTGGACAGGGCTGGCTACACCTTC. It specifies CASSLLDRAGYTF. Looking up the rest from reference TRBV5-6 and TRBJ1-2 gives the full variable domain: DAGVTQSPTHLIKTRGQQVTLRCSPKSGHDTVSWYQQALGQGPQFIFQYYEEEERQRGNFPDRFSGHQFPNYSSELNVNALLLGDSALYLCASSLLDRAGYTFGSGTRLTVV.

This clone has a handful of counts. The V and J genes are TRBV7-8 and TRBJ1-1, with D maybe TRBD1 (5 bases). Germline V gene data show CDR1 as SGHVS and CDR2 as FQNEAQ. V was trimmed by 7 bases and J by 5 bases, leaving 26 bases between them. The length of the CDR3 is 17 residues. The CDR3 loop is CASTDMGLGSWGTEAFF. CDR3 coding DNA: TGTGCCAGCACTGATATGGGGCTGGGTTCTTGGGGGACTGAAGCTTTCTTT.

The chain has TRBV28 and TRBJ1-2; D ambiguous. Trimming took 4 bases from V and 5 from J, leaving 11 bases between them. There are 13 residues in the CDR3. Germline CDR1 reads MDHEN; CDR2 reads SYDVKM. The CDR3 coding sequence is TGTGCCAGCAGTTCGTCCCTAGTATATGGCTACACCTTC. It specifies CASSSSLVYGYTF.

The rearrangement uses TRBV20-1 and TRBJ2-3; weak D call: TRBD2 (5 bases). This CDR3 region has 11 residues. CDR1 is DFQATT, CDR2 SNEGSKA, per germline (reference sequence). Trimming pared 7 bases from V and 3 bases from J, leaving 8 bases between. The CDR3 DNA follows: TGCAGTGATCGGAGGACAGATACGCAGTATTTT. This gives the protein CSDRRTDTQYF.

The chain combines TRBV24-1 with TRBJ1-2, with D uncertain. Germline V gene data show CDR1 as KGHDR and CDR2 as SFDVKD. With 4 bases removed from V and 2 bases from J, the gap between germline ends came to 10 bases. The CDR3 is made up of 14 amino acids. The CDR3 DNA is TGTGCCACCAGTGACTCAACCCGGAACTATGGCTACACCTTC. Residues: CATSDSTRNYGYTF.

The chain couples TRBV3-1 (or the pseudogene TRBV3-2) to TRBJ1-2; no clear D. The CDR3 has 15 residues. Trimming took off 3 bases at V and 4 bases at J, with 15 bases between the two ends. Germline CDR1 is LGHDT and CDR2 is YNNKEL (reference sequence). CDR3 bases: TGTGCCAGCAGCCAGCAATCGGGGTTTTTCTATGGCTACACCTTC. Translating it yields CASSQQSGFFYGYTF.

This rearrangement joins TRBV5-5 to TRBJ2-5, with D unresolved. Germline V gene data show CDR1 as SGHKS and CDR2 as YYEKEE (reference sequence). Trimming took off 0 bases at V and 9 bases at J, with 12 bases between the two ends. There are 13 residues in the CDR3. The CDR3 loop is CASSLEGLSSQYF. CDR3 bases: TGTGCCAGCAGCTTGGAGGGCTTGTCGTCCCAGTACTTC.

This sequence joins TRBV3-1 (or the pseudogene TRBV3-2) and TRBJ2-6; the D gene is possibly TRBD1 (6 bases). V lost 3 bases, J lost 0 bases, and 9 bases lay in between. Germline CDR1 is LGHDT and CDR2 is YNNKEL (reference sequence). The CDR3 consists of 16 residues. The CDR3 loop is CASSQDRISGANVLTF. The CDR3 nucleotides are TGTGCCAGCAGCCAGGACAGAATCTCTGGGGCCAACGTCCTGACTTTC.

The rearrangement uses TRBV6-5 and TRBJ1-5; 8 nucleotides line up with TRBD1. The CDR3 runs 14 residues. From germline, CDR1 is MNHEY and CDR2 SVGAGI. V was clipped by 6 bases and J by 1 base; unmatched bases: 2. The CDR3 reads CASSRDRSNQPQHF. The CDR3 DNA follows: TGTGCCAGCAGCCGGGACAGGAGCAATCAGCCCCAGCATTTT.

The V gene is TRBV19, the J gene TRBJ1-4; weak D call: TRBD1 (6 bases). Per the germline V gene, CDR1 is LNHDA and CDR2 is SQIVND (reference sequence). The CDR3 length is 14 residues. V shed 3 bases and J shed 8 bases, with 13 bases lying between them. The CDR3 loop is CASSIPNREEKLFF. The CDR3, as DNA: TGTGCCAGTAGTATCCCTAACAGGGAGGAAAAACTGTTTTTT. The variable domain in full, completed from reference TRBV19 and TRBJ1-4, reads DGGITQSPKYLFRKEGQNVTLSCEQNLNHDAMYWYRQDPGQGLRLIYYSQIVNDFQKGDIAEGYSVSREKKESFPLTVTSAQKNPTAFYLCASSIPNREEKLFFGSGTQLSVL.

The chain carries TRBV3-1 (or the pseudogene TRBV3-2) and TRBJ1-1, with TRBD1 as a possible D gene (6 bases). V was trimmed by 0 bases and J by 10 bases, leaving 12 bases between them. CDR1 LGHDT and CDR2 YNNKEL come from the germline V gene (reference sequence). CDR3 length equals 13 residues. In DNA, the CDR3 is TGTGCCAGCAGCCAAGAAGGGGGGTTGGGAGCTTTCTTT. It codes for CASSQEGGLGAFF.

The chain couples TRBV28 to TRBJ1-6; 7 nucleotides match TRBD1. This CDR3 contains 15 residues. Trimming took 3 bases from V and 13 from J; bases not matched to a gene: 12. Germline V lookup: CDR1 MDHEN, CDR2 SYDVKM. This CDR3 is CASSFPRPQGDPLHF. CDR3 sequence (DNA): TGTGCCAGCAGTTTCCCGCGCCCTCAGGGGGATCCCCTCCACTTT.

The chain is built from TRBV3-1 (or the pseudogene TRBV3-2) and TRBJ2-7; TRBD2 agrees at 9 bases. The CDR3 totals 17 residues. J gave up 6 bases and V 4 bases, and 16 bases lay outside the gene matches. Germline lookup yields CDR1 LGHDT and CDR2 YNNKEL (reference sequence). Here the CDR3 DNA reads TGTGCCAGCAGCCGGTTGGAACTAGCGGGCTTGGGGTGCGAGCAGTACTTC. Its translation: CASSRLELAGLGCEQYF.

The CDR3 loop reads CASSLRQENTEAFF. CDR3 DNA: TGTGCCAGCAGCTTAAGACAAGAGAACACTGAAGCTTTCTTT. J is TRBJ1-1 and V is TRBV7-2; D is undetermined. Germline V gene sequence: CDR1 SGHTA, CDR2 FQGNSA. The CDR3 totals 14 residues. Trimming shortened V by 2 bases and J by 1 base, and 8 bases separated the two germline ends.

This clone was seen once. The chain is built from TRBV9 and TRBJ1-2; weak D call: TRBD1 (6 bases). This CDR3 region has 15 residues. The ends were cut back, 6 bases at V and 7 bases at J, with 22 bases in the middle. The germline V gene encodes CDR1 SGDLS and CDR2 YYNGEE. CDR3 in DNA: TGTGCCAGCACCTCAGGGGACCCTGACCGATTTGGCTACACCTTC. Translated, it gives CASTSGDPDRFGYTF.

The chain recombines TRBV20-1 with TRBJ2-1; tentatively, D is TRBD2 (6 bases). The germline CDR1 and CDR2 sequences are DFQATT and SNEGSKA (reference sequence). This CDR3 has 9 amino acids. V lost 6 bases and J 10 bases, leaving 7 bases between the germline ends. The CDR3 region has the DNA TGCAGTGCCCGGGGGGAGCAGTTCTTC. This encodes CSARGEQFF.

The chain uses TRBV5-5 and TRBJ1-1, with TRBD1 as a possible D gene (5 bases). Germline CDR1 is SGHKS and CDR2 is YYEKEE (reference sequence). V lost 5 bases to trimming and J lost 1 base, with 15 bases between them. This CDR3 contains 15 residues. As DNA, the CDR3 is TGTGCCAGCAGGTTCCGGGACGGAGAGAACACTGAAGCTTTCTTT. It yields the protein CASRFRDGENTEAFF.

This clone was detected once. This chain links TRBV7-9 with TRBJ2-1; 8 bases are a match to TRBD2. The CDR3 has 16 residues. Germline CDR1 and CDR2: SEHNR and FQNEAQ (reference sequence). V lost 6 bases and J lost 3; bases outside the gene matches: 10. CDR3 nucleotides: TGTGCCAGCAGGTTAAGGGTGAGCGGGAGCTACAATGAGCAGTTCTTC. The encoded protein is CASRLRVSGSYNEQFF. The full variable domain, with the rest looked up from reference TRBV7-9 and TRBJ2-1, is DTGVSQNPRHKITKRGQNVTFRCDPISEHNRLYWYRQTLGQGPEFLTYFQNEAQLEKSRLLSDRFSAERPKGSFSTLEIQRTEQGDSAMYLCASRLRVSGSYNEQFFGPGTRLTVL.

The chain combines TRBV3-1 (or the pseudogene TRBV3-2) with TRBJ1-1; D unclear. This CDR3 spans 15 amino acids. V shed 4 bases and J shed 4 bases, with 16 bases lying between them. CDR1 and CDR2 from the germline V gene are LGHDT and YNNKEL (reference sequence). CDR3 amino acids: CASSPGRLKGTEAFF. In DNA, the CDR3 is TGTGCCAGCAGCCCCGGCCGTCTAAAGGGCACTGAAGCTTTCTTT.

The chain employs TRBV5-1 and TRBJ2-1; tentatively, D is TRBD2 (6 bases). Germline loops: CDR1 SGHRS, CDR2 YFSETQ. The germline V and J ends were trimmed by 0 bases and 3 bases, with 10 bases remaining between them. CDR3 length equals 15 residues. DNA for the CDR3: TGCGCCAGCAGCTTGGTGTCGGGAGTCTACAATGAGCAGTTCTTC. It is translated as CASSLVSGVYNEQFF.

The J gene is TRBJ2-7, the V gene TRBV6-1; 7 nucleotides agree with TRBD2. Germline V gene data show CDR1 as MNHNS and CDR2 as SASEGT. This CDR3 is built from 14 residues. J was trimmed by 3 bases and V by 3 bases; bases with no gene match: 5. Here the CDR3 reads CASSEVAGDYEQYF. CDR3 in DNA: TGTGCCAGCAGTGAGGTTGCGGGAGACTACGAGCAGTACTTC.

The chain combines TRBV20-1 with TRBJ2-1, with D uncertain. The CDR3 loop spans 14 amino acids. Per germline, CDR1 DFQATT and CDR2 SNEGSKA (reference sequence). The V end lost 3 bases, the J end lost 2 bases, and 11 bases lay between the germline ends. CDR3 coding DNA: TGCAGTGCTAGTTTGACTGCACCCTACAATGAGCAGTTCTTC. Translating gives CSASLTAPYNEQFF.

V usage is TRBV19 and J usage is TRBJ2-1, with 13 bases that match TRBD2. With V trimmed by 4 bases and J by 6 bases, 6 bases remained unmatched. The CDR3 loop spans 16 amino acids. Germline lookup yields CDR1 LNHDA and CDR2 SQIVND (reference sequence). The CDR3 loop reads CASSNAWTSGSNEQFF. Here the CDR3 DNA reads TGTGCCAGTAGTAACGCTTGGACTAGCGGGAGCAATGAGCAGTTCTTC.

The chain carries TRBV19 and TRBJ1-5; 9 bases agree with TRBD1. The CDR3 length is 16 residues. With 3 bases clipped from V and 6 bases from J, the junction kept 9 bases outside the gene matches. Germline CDR1 reads LNHDA; CDR2 reads SQIVND (reference sequence). The CDR3 nucleotides read TGTGCCAGTAGTATCCCCGGGGGACAGGGTCTTCAGCCCCAGCATTTT. Translating it yields CASSIPGGQGLQPQHF. Supplemented by reference TRBV19 and TRBJ1-5, the full variable domain reads DGGITQSPKYLFRKEGQNVTLSCEQNLNHDAMYWYRQDPGQGLRLIYYSQIVNDFQKGDIAEGYSVSREKKESFPLTVTSAQKNPTAFYLCASSIPGGQGLQPQHFGDGTRLSIL.

This clone was seen only a few times. CDR3 in DNA: TGTGCCACCAGCAGAGAGGAGGGGGACAGAAGGATAACTAATGAAAAACTGTTTTTT. Translating it yields CATSREEGDRRITNEKLFF. The chain is built from TRBV15 and TRBJ1-4, with TRBD1 identical over 7 bases. CDR1 and CDR2 (germline): LNHNV, YYDKDF (reference sequence). Trimming at V came to 0 bases and at J to 1 base, leaving 11 bases not matched to a gene. This CDR3 comprises 19 residues.

The J gene is TRBJ2-1, the V gene TRBV4-1, with 9 bases that match TRBD2. In germline, CDR1 is MGHRA, CDR2 YSYEKL. J was trimmed by 8 bases and V by 1 base; bases with no gene match: 6. This CDR3 has 15 residues. CDR3 sequence reads: CASSQVGGRGDEQFF. In DNA form, the CDR3 reads TGCGCCAGCAGCCAAGTTGGCGGGAGGGGGGATGAGCAGTTCTTC.

The rearrangement joins TRBV6-2 or TRBV6-3 to TRBJ1-1; D unclear. Germline V gives CDR1 MNHEY, CDR2 SVGEGT. CDR3 length equals 12 residues. V dropped 4 bases and J dropped 3 bases, with 6 bases sitting between them. The CDR3 DNA follows: TGTGCCAGCAGTTTACAGTACACTGAAGCTTTCTTT. Translated, it gives CASSLQYTEAFF.

The rearrangement joins TRBV6-2 or TRBV6-3 to TRBJ1-5; D unresolved. Looked up from germline, CDR1 is MNHEY and CDR2 is SVGEGT. The CDR3 loop spans 14 amino acids. V was shortened by 2 bases and J by 7 bases, with 12 bases between the two germline ends. Written as DNA, the CDR3 is TGTGCCAGCAGTTACGTCTCCGGGAACCAGCCCCAGCATTTT. Translation gives CASSYVSGNQPQHF.

The V and J genes are TRBV28 and TRBJ2-3; 7 nucleotides agree with TRBD2. The CDR3 length is 18 residues. Trimming took 6 bases from V and 5 from J; bases not matched to a gene: 20. The V gene's germline CDR1 is MDHEN and CDR2 SYDVKM. DNA for the CDR3: TGTGCCAGCAGCAGTTCAGGTTGGCGGGAGAAGGTTATAGATACGCAGTATTTT. Translation gives CASSSSGWREKVIDTQYF.